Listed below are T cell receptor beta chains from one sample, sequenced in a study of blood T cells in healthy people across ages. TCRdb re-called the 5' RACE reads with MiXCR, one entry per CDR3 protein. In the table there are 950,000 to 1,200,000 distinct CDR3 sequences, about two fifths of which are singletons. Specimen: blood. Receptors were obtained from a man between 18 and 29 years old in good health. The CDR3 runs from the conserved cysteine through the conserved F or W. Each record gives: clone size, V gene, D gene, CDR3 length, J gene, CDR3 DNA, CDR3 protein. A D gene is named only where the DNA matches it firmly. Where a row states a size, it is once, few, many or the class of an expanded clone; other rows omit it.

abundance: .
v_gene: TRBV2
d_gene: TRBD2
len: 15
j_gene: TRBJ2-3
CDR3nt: TGTGCCAGTATCCTTGGACTAGCTAGCACAGATACGCAGTATTTT
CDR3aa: CASILGLASTDTQYF

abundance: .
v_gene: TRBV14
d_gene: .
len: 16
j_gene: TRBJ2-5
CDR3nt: TGTGCCAGCAGCCAAGTTTCGGGACACCTTCAAGAGACCCAGTACTTC
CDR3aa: CASSQVSGHLQETQYF

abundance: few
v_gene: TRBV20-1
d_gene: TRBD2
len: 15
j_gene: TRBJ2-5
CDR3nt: TGCAGTGCGAATCCCGGGACTAGTGGCGGAGAGACCCAGTACTTC
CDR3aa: CSANPGTSGGETQYF

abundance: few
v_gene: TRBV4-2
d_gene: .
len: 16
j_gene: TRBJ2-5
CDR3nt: TGTGCCAGCAGCCAAGATAAACAGGGTGGTTCGGAGACCCAGTACTTC
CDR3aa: CASSQDKQGGSETQYF

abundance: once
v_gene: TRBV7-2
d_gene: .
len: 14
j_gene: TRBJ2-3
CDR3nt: TGTGCCAGCAGCTTAGCCCCGGTTGCAGATACGCAGTATTTT
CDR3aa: CASSLAPVADTQYF

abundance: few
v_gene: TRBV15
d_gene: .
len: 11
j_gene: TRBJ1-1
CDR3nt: TGTGCCACACGACAGAACACTGAAGCTTTCTTT
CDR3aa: CATRQNTEAFF

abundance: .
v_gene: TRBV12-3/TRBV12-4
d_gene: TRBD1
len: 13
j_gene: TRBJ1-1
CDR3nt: TGTGCCAGCGGACAGGGAGTAAACACTGAAGCTTTCTTT
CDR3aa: CASGQGVNTEAFF

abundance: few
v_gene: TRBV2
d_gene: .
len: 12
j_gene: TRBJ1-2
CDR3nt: TGTGCCAGCCAAAGGGACTTGGATGGCTACACCTTC
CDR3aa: CASQRDLDGYTF

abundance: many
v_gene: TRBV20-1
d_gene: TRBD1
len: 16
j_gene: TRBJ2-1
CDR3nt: TGCAGTGCTTACCCACTCGACAGGGGGCGAAACAATGAGCAGTTCTTC
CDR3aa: CSAYPLDRGRNNEQFF

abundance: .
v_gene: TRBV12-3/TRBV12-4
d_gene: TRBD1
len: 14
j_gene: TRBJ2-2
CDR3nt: TGTGCCAGCAGTGACAGGGGGCTGGTCGGGGAGCTGTTTTTT
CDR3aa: CASSDRGLVGELFF

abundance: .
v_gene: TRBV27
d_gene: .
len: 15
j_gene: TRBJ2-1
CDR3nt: TGTGCCAGCAGTCCAGACAACCCCTCCTACAATGAGCAGTTCTTC
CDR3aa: CASSPDNPSYNEQFF

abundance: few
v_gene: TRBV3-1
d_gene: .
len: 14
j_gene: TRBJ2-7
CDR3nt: TGTGCCAGTAGCCCGGAGGGCCGGTCCTACGAGCAGTACTTC
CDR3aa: CASSPEGRSYEQYF

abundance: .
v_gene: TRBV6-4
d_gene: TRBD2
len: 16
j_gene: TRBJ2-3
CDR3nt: TGTGCCAGCGCCCGGGATAGCGGGGTTGGAACAGATACGCAGTATTTT
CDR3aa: CASARDSGVGTDTQYF

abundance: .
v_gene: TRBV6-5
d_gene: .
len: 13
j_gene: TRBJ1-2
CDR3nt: TGTGCCAGCAGCCGGCCCTTTGCCTATGGCTACACCTTC
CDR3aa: CASSRPFAYGYTF

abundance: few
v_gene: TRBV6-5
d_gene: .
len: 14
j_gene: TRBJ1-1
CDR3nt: TGTGCCAGCAGTTACGGAGGCAGGGGCGGTGAAGCTTTCTTT
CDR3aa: CASSYGGRGGEAFF

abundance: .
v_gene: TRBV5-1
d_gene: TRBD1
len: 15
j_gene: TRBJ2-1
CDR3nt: TGCGCCAGCAGCTTCCGGGACAGGGGGTTTGGTGAGCAGTTCTTC
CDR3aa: CASSFRDRGFGEQFF

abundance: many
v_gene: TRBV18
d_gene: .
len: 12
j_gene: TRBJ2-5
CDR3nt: TGCGCCAGCAGCCCCTCCCAAGAGACCCAGTACTTC
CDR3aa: CASSPSQETQYF

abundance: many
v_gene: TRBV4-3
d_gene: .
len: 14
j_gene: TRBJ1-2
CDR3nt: TGTGCCAGCAGCCAAGACGCAGGAAACTATGGCTACACCTTC
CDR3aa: CASSQDAGNYGYTF

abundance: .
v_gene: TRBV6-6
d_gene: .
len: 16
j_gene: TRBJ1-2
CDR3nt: TGTGCCAGCAGTTACTCGAGTTTAAGGGAGAACTATGGCTACACCTTC
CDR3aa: CASSYSSLRENYGYTF

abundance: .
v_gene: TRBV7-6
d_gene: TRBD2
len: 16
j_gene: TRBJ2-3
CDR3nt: TGTGCCAGCAGCTCACTAGCGGGGGTTCGCACAGATACGCAGTATTTT
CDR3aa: CASSSLAGVRTDTQYF

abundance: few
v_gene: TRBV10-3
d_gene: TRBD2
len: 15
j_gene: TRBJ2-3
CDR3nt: TGTGCCATCAGTTACAGCGGGGGGATCACAGATACGCAGTATTTT
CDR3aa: CAISYSGGITDTQYF

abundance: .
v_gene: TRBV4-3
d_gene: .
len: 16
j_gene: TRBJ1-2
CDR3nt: TGCGCCAGCAGCCAAGATTGGAGCAGGAATAACTATGGCTACACCTTC
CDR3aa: CASSQDWSRNNYGYTF

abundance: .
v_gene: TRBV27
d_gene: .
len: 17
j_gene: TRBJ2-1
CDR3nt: TGTGCCAGCTCCATACCCCCCGGGGCGAGGTCCTACAATGAGCAGTTCTTC
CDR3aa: CASSIPPGARSYNEQFF

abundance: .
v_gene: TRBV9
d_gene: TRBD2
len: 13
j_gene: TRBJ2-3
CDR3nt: TGTGCCAGCAGCGGGGGGACTACCAATACGCAGTATTTT
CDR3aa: CASSGGTTNTQYF

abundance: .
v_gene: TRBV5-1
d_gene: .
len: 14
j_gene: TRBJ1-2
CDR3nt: TGCGCCAGCAGCTTCGAATCCCCAGACTATGGCTACACCTTC
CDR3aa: CASSFESPDYGYTF

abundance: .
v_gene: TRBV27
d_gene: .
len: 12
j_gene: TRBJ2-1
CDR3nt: TGTGCCAGCAGTTTTATGGGTAATGAGCAGTTCTTC
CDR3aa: CASSFMGNEQFF

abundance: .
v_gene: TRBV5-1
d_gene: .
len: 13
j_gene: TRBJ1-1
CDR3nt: TGCGCCAGCAGCTTGAGGAGGGAAATTGAAGCTTTCTTT
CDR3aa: CASSLRREIEAFF

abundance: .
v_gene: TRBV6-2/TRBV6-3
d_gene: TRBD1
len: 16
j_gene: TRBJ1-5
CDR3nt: TGTGCCAGCAGTCGCGGACAGGCGCCCAGCAATCAGCCCCAGCATTTT
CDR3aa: CASSRGQAPSNQPQHF

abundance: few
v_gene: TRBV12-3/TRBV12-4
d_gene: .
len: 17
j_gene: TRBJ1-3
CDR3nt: TGTGCCAGCAGTTTAAGATTAGCCAGGGCGGACGGAAACACCATATATTTT
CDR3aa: CASSLRLARADGNTIYF

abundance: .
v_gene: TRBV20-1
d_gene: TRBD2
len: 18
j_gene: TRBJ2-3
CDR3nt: TGCAGTGCTGGAGACATGAGACTAGCGGGGGATCCCACAGATACGCAGTATTTT
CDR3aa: CSAGDMRLAGDPTDTQYF

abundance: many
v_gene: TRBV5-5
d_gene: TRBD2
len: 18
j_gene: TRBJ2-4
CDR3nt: TGTGCCAGCAGCTTAGGACTAGCAACCCCTCTAGCCAAAAACATTCAGTACTTC
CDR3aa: CASSLGLATPLAKNIQYF

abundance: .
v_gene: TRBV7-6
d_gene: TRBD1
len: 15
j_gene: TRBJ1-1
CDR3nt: TGTGCCAGCAGGCCGGACAGGGCGATAAACACTGAAGCTTTCTTT
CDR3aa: CASRPDRAINTEAFF

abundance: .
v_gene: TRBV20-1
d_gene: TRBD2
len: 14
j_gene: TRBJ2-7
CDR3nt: TGCAGTGCTAGAGATGGCGGGAGGGCCGGTGAGCAGTACTTC
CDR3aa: CSARDGGRAGEQYF

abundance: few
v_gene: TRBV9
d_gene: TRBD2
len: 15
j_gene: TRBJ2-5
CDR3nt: TGTGCCAGCAGCGTAGGGGTGACTAGCGGGGAGACCCAGTACTTC
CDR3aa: CASSVGVTSGETQYF

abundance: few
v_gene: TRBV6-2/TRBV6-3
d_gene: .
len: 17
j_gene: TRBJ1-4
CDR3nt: TGTGCCAGCAGTTACTCGATCGAGGCCGAACCTAATGAAAAACTGTTTTTT
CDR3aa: CASSYSIEAEPNEKLFF

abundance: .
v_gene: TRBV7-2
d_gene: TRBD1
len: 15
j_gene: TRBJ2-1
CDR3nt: TGTGCCAGCAGCTTAGGGGGACAGGGAGTCAATGAGCAGTTCTTC
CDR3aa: CASSLGGQGVNEQFF

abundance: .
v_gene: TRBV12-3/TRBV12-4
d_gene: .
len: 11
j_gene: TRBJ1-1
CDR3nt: TGTGCCAGCAGTCAGGGGATGGAGGCTTTCTTT
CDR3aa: CASSQGMEAFF

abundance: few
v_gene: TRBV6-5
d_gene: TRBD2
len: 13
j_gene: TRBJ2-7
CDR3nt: TGTGCCAGCATCAAACCGGGAGGATACGAGCAGTACTTC
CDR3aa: CASIKPGGYEQYF

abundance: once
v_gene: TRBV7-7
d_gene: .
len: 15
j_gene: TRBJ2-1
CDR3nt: TGTGCCAGCAGCTTAGAGGGTGGCAGACAAGAGACCCAGTTCTTC
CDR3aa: CASSLEGGRQETQFF

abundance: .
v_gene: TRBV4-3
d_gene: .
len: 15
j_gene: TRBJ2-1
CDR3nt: TGCGCCAGCAGCCAACGGGGGGCAAACTACAATGAGCAGTTCTTC
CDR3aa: CASSQRGANYNEQFF

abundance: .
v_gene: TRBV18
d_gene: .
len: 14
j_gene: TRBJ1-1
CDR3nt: TGTGCCAGCTCAGCAGGTCGGGTAGACACTGAAGCTTTCTTT
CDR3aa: CASSAGRVDTEAFF